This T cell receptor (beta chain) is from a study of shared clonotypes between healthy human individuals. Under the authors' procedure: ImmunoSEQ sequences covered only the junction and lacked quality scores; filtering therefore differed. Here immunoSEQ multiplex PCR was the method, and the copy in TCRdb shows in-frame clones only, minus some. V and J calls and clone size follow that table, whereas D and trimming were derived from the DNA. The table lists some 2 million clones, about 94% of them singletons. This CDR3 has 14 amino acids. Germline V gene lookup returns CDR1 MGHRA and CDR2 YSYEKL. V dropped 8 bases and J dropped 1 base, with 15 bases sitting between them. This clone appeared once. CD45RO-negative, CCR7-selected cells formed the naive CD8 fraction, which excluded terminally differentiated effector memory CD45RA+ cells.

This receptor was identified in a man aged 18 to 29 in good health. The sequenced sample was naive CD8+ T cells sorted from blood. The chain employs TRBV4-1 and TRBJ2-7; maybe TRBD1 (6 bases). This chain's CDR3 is CASSFSGQSYEQYF. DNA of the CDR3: TGCGCCAGCTCGTTCTCCGGACAGTCCTACGAGCAGTACTTC.